The TCR beta chain under discussion was sequenced for a study of cytomegalovirus exposure and HLA in healthy donors. Regarding the study as a whole: Cytomegalovirus status was reportedly diagnosed by the classifier with high sensitivity and specificity. With further analysis later on, most CMV-associated TCR beta chains appeared HLA-restricted. The study listed roughly 150 cytomegalovirus-associated TCR beta chains.

PCR amplification relied on 60 Vbeta primers (plus 13 Jbeta primers). Sequencing was performed with immunoSEQ multiplex PCR; in TCRdb, only in-frame clones are kept and a portion is missing. The data show about 180,000 clones, approximately 84% seen once. The CDR3 is 13 amino acids. Per the germline V gene, CDR1 is SGHRS and CDR2 is YFSETQ. Germline trimming cut 3 bases from V and 5 bases from J; bases unmatched to any gene: 4. Regarding this clone: Its antigen is unknown.

The sequence came from a girl aged 5 to 17 in good health and CMV-seropositive. The sample comprised PBMCs. V gene TRBV5-1 combines with J gene TRBJ1-1, with TRBD1 identical over 7 bases. Here the CDR3 DNA reads TGCGCCAGCAGCTCACAGGGGAGGACTGAAGCTTTCTTT. Translating it yields CASSSQGRTEAFF. The full variable domain, in which reference TRBV5-1 and TRBJ1-1 provide the parts outside the CDR3, is KAGVTQTPRYLIKTRGQQVTLSCSPISGHRSVSWYQQTPGQGLQFLFEYFSETQRNKGNFPGRFSGRQFSNSRSEMNVSTLELGDSALYLCASSSQGRTEAFFGQGTRLTVV.